Only a few counts were recorded for the clone carrying this T cell receptor beta chain. Its antigen is currently unknown. The CDR3 length is 14 residues. CDR1 is SGHRS and CDR2 is YFSETQ in the germline V gene. V was pared by 3 bases and J by 5 bases, with 6 bases of the junction left unmatched. Healthy Caucasian individuals from Russia aged about 6 to 95 were enrolled as donors. This entry is derived from a study of blood T cells in healthy people across ages. Primers used in a second PCR of about 6 to 11 cycles were a sample-barcoded 5' primer and a J-beta primer mix. TCRdb re-derived calls from the 5' RACE reads in MiXCR, one entry per CDR3 protein. The sample carries roughly 2 million distinct CDR3 sequences, less than 50% recorded once. Study-wide results and limits: TCR beta diversity, measured per million T cells, fell in a roughly linear way with age. Strong correlation existed between TCR beta diversity and naive T cell percentage. When one million T cells were used, diversity estimates were thought to be underestimates.

This sequence was found in a woman aged 40 to 50 in good health. This sequence joins TRBV5-1 and TRBJ2-5, with 8 bases aligning to TRBD1. The specimen sequenced was blood. CDR3 in amino acids: CASSYLQGGETQYF. The CDR3 DNA sequence: TGCGCCAGCAGCTACCTACAGGGGGGTGAGACCCAGTACTTC.